The rows below give T cell receptor beta chains drawn from one sample of a study of identical twins. Via MiXCR, TCRdb re-called the 5' RACE reads, giving one row per CDR3 protein. The top ten clones hold about 1.6% of a sample with approximately 600,000 distinct CDR3 sequences, roughly 7.1% of them seen once. The same sample was also used in a study of yellow fever vaccine responses in identical twins.

Sequenced sample: PBMCs. Receptor source: a woman between 18 and 30 years old in good health. The CDR3 runs from the conserved cysteine through the conserved F or W. The order of the fields is V gene, clone size, J gene, D gene, CDR3 length, CDR3 protein, CDR3 DNA. The D gene is left open where the match is weak. For some rows the clone size is stated as once, few or many, or as a class when expanded; others skip it.

v_gene: TRBV11-2; abundance: once; j_gene: TRBJ2-5; d_gene: TRBD2; len: 16; CDR3aa: CASSLDRLAGGETQYF; CDR3nt: TGTGCCAGCAGCTTAGATCGACTAGCGGGGGGGGAGACCCAGTACTTC
v_gene: TRBV29-1; abundance: NA; j_gene: TRBJ2-1; d_gene: TRBD1; len: 15; CDR3aa: CSVETRDRGYNEQFF; CDR3nt: TGCAGCGTTGAGACAAGGGACAGGGGATACAATGAGCAGTTCTTC
v_gene: TRBV2; abundance: many; j_gene: TRBJ1-2; d_gene: NA; len: 13; CDR3aa: CASWDREIHGYTF; CDR3nt: TGTGCCAGCTGGGACCGGGAGATTCATGGCTACACCTTC
v_gene: TRBV29-1; abundance: NA; j_gene: TRBJ2-3; d_gene: NA; len: 11; CDR3aa: CSPRGRDTQYF; CDR3nt: TGCAGCCCTCGGGGCCGAGATACGCAGTATTTT
v_gene: TRBV18; abundance: few; j_gene: TRBJ2-5; d_gene: TRBD2; len: 15; CDR3aa: CASSLYSGTREAQYF; CDR3nt: TGTGCCAGCTCACTATACTCGGGCACCCGGGAGGCCCAGTACTTC
v_gene: TRBV15; abundance: NA; j_gene: TRBJ2-1; d_gene: TRBD1; len: 18; CDR3aa: CATSRLGPGQGVENEQFF; CDR3nt: TGTGCCACCAGCAGACTAGGACCGGGACAGGGCGTTGAAAATGAGCAGTTCTTC
v_gene: TRBV6-2/TRBV6-3; abundance: many; j_gene: TRBJ2-3; d_gene: TRBD2; len: 16; CDR3aa: CASSFATSGGADTQYF; CDR3nt: TGTGCCAGCAGTTTCGCGACTAGCGGGGGGGCAGATACGCAGTATTTT
v_gene: TRBV5-1; abundance: many; j_gene: TRBJ2-3; d_gene: TRBD1; len: 15; CDR3aa: CASSAGQGHTDTQYF; CDR3nt: TGCGCCAGCAGCGCCGGACAGGGGCACACAGATACGCAGTATTTT
v_gene: TRBV7-8; abundance: NA; j_gene: TRBJ2-5; d_gene: NA; len: 15; CDR3aa: CASSPEGGAAETQYF; CDR3nt: TGTGCCAGCAGCCCGGAGGGTGGGGCGGCGGAGACCCAGTACTTC
v_gene: TRBV5-1; abundance: few; j_gene: TRBJ1-1; d_gene: NA; len: 13; CDR3aa: CASSLDQDTEAFF; CDR3nt: TGCGCCAGCAGCTTGGATCAGGACACTGAAGCTTTCTTT
v_gene: TRBV3-1; abundance: few; j_gene: TRBJ2-1; d_gene: NA; len: 12; CDR3aa: CASSQDKKAQFF; CDR3nt: TGTGCCAGCAGCCAAGATAAGAAGGCGCAGTTCTTC
v_gene: TRBV18; abundance: NA; j_gene: TRBJ1-3; d_gene: NA; len: 17; CDR3aa: CASSPSQMEFSGNTIYF; CDR3nt: TGTGCCAGCTCACCATCCCAGATGGAGTTCTCTGGAAACACCATATATTTT
v_gene: TRBV12-3/TRBV12-4; abundance: NA; j_gene: TRBJ2-2; d_gene: TRBD2; len: 20; CDR3aa: CASSFPRPIWTSGNTGELFF; CDR3nt: TGTGCCAGCAGTTTTCCGAGGCCTATTTGGACTAGCGGGAACACCGGGGAGCTGTTTTTT
v_gene: TRBV15; abundance: NA; j_gene: TRBJ2-2; d_gene: NA; len: 15; CDR3aa: CATSPTVGNTEELFF; CDR3nt: TGTGCCACCAGCCCAACGGTGGGGAACACCGAGGAGCTGTTTTTT
v_gene: TRBV29-1; abundance: many; j_gene: TRBJ1-2; d_gene: NA; len: 13; CDR3aa: CSAGREADYGYTF; CDR3nt: TGCAGCGCCGGGAGGGAAGCTGACTATGGCTACACCTTC
v_gene: TRBV28; abundance: many; j_gene: TRBJ2-5; d_gene: NA; len: 16; CDR3aa: CASSFALNRALETQYF; CDR3nt: TGTGCCAGCAGTTTTGCCCTCAACCGGGCTCTAGAGACCCAGTACTTC
v_gene: TRBV2; abundance: few; j_gene: TRBJ2-2; d_gene: NA; len: 14; CDR3aa: CATRPDTNTGELFF; CDR3nt: TGTGCCACCCGACCGGACACGAACACCGGGGAGCTGTTTTTT
v_gene: TRBV20-1; abundance: NA; j_gene: TRBJ1-6; d_gene: NA; len: 14; CDR3aa: CSAPGGQVSSPLHF; CDR3nt: TGCAGTGCTCCGGGGGGGCAGGTATCATCACCCCTCCACTTT
v_gene: TRBV6-2/TRBV6-3; abundance: NA; j_gene: TRBJ2-5; d_gene: TRBD2; len: 15; CDR3aa: CASSKGLVNHETQYF; CDR3nt: TGTGCCAGCAGCAAAGGACTAGTGAATCACGAGACCCAGTACTTC
v_gene: TRBV12-3/TRBV12-4; abundance: many; j_gene: TRBJ2-5; d_gene: NA; len: 14; CDR3aa: CASMGGVPQETQYF; CDR3nt: TGTGCCAGCATGGGCGGGGTTCCCCAAGAGACCCAGTACTTC
v_gene: TRBV9; abundance: many; j_gene: TRBJ2-3; d_gene: TRBD1; len: 16; CDR3aa: CASSERDRGLTDTQYF; CDR3nt: TGTGCCAGCAGCGAACGGGACAGGGGGCTTACAGATACGCAGTATTTT
v_gene: TRBV10-3; abundance: NA; j_gene: TRBJ2-2; d_gene: NA; len: 12; CDR3aa: CAISRGSGELFF; CDR3nt: TGTGCCATTTCAAGGGGTAGCGGGGAGCTGTTTTTT
v_gene: TRBV12-3/TRBV12-4; abundance: many; j_gene: TRBJ2-1; d_gene: TRBD2; len: 16; CDR3aa: CASSSSGGAPYNEQFF; CDR3nt: TGTGCCAGCAGCTCTAGCGGGGGGGCCCCCTACAATGAGCAGTTCTTC
v_gene: TRBV25-1; abundance: many; j_gene: TRBJ2-3; d_gene: NA; len: 16; CDR3aa: CASSEFQRPGAGTQYF; CDR3nt: TGTGCCAGCAGTGAATTCCAGCGACCGGGTGCGGGTACGCAGTATTTT
v_gene: TRBV20-1; abundance: NA; j_gene: TRBJ2-5; d_gene: NA; len: 14; CDR3aa: CSAREGRAQETQYF; CDR3nt: TGCAGTGCTAGAGAGGGGAGAGCTCAAGAGACCCAGTACTTC
v_gene: TRBV29-1; abundance: few; j_gene: TRBJ2-5; d_gene: NA; len: 12; CDR3aa: CSGGVSEKTQYF; CDR3nt: TGCAGCGGAGGGGTATCGGAAAAGACCCAGTACTTC
v_gene: TRBV12-3/TRBV12-4; abundance: few; j_gene: TRBJ2-5; d_gene: NA; len: 14; CDR3aa: CASTNGGQQETQYF; CDR3nt: TGTGCCAGCACAAACGGGGGGCAACAAGAGACCCAGTACTTC
v_gene: TRBV7-2; abundance: many; j_gene: TRBJ2-1; d_gene: NA; len: 15; CDR3aa: CASSLGTVPNNEQFF; CDR3nt: TGTGCCAGCAGCCTCGGGACCGTACCAAACAATGAGCAGTTCTTC
v_gene: TRBV3-1; abundance: few; j_gene: TRBJ2-3; d_gene: TRBD2; len: 17; CDR3aa: CASSQELGSGSGDTQYF; CDR3nt: TGTGCCAGCAGCCAAGAATTGGGTAGCGGGAGCGGAGATACGCAGTATTTT
v_gene: TRBV20-1; abundance: many; j_gene: TRBJ1-6; d_gene: NA; len: 15; CDR3aa: CSAREGRGTSSPLHF; CDR3nt: TGCAGTGCTAGAGAGGGCAGGGGAACGTCTTCACCCCTCCACTTT
v_gene: TRBV20-1; abundance: few; j_gene: TRBJ1-4; d_gene: NA; len: 12; CDR3aa: CSARVRDEKLFF; CDR3nt: TGCAGTGCTAGAGTTCGGGACGAAAAACTGTTTTTT
v_gene: TRBV11-2; abundance: NA; j_gene: TRBJ1-4; d_gene: NA; len: 14; CDR3aa: CASSRLWVGEKLFF; CDR3nt: TGTGCCAGCAGCCGGCTTTGGGTTGGAGAAAAACTGTTTTTT
v_gene: TRBV21-1; abundance: NA; j_gene: TRBJ2-1; d_gene: NA; len: 17; CDR3aa: CASSNTGMGQGKGEQFF; CDR3nt: TGTGCCAGCAGCAATACTGGAATGGGACAGGGGAAAGGGGAGCAGTTCTTC
v_gene: TRBV12-3/TRBV12-4; abundance: NA; j_gene: TRBJ2-1; d_gene: TRBD1; len: 16; CDR3aa: CASSGSGTGSPNEQFF; CDR3nt: TGTGCCAGCAGCGGATCCGGGACAGGGTCTCCCAATGAGCAGTTCTTC
v_gene: TRBV10-3; abundance: many; j_gene: TRBJ2-3; d_gene: TRBD2; len: 14; CDR3aa: CAITPSGSKDTQYF; CDR3nt: TGTGCCATCACCCCTAGCGGGAGTAAAGATACGCAGTATTTT
v_gene: TRBV15; abundance: few; j_gene: TRBJ1-5; d_gene: NA; len: 12; CDR3aa: CATSRINQPQHF; CDR3nt: TGTGCCACCAGCCGCATCAATCAGCCCCAGCATTTT
v_gene: TRBV7-9; abundance: NA; j_gene: TRBJ2-5; d_gene: NA; len: 15; CDR3aa: CASSFPQSTQETQYF; CDR3nt: TGTGCCAGCAGCTTCCCTCAGTCTACCCAAGAGACCCAGTACTTC
v_gene: TRBV12-3/TRBV12-4; abundance: few; j_gene: TRBJ2-1; d_gene: NA; len: 13; CDR3aa: CASSPPVRGEQFF; CDR3nt: TGTGCCAGCAGTCCGCCGGTCCGGGGTGAGCAGTTCTTC
v_gene: TRBV10-3; abundance: few; j_gene: TRBJ2-7; d_gene: NA; len: 12; CDR3aa: CATNSGPYEQYF; CDR3nt: TGTGCCACTAATTCGGGGCCCTACGAGCAGTACTTC
v_gene: TRBV5-1; abundance: many; j_gene: TRBJ2-1; d_gene: TRBD2; len: 16; CDR3aa: CASSLAGLAGVGRQFF; CDR3nt: TGCGCCAGCAGCTTGGCTGGACTAGCGGGAGTTGGAAGGCAGTTCTTC
v_gene: TRBV12-3/TRBV12-4; abundance: many; j_gene: TRBJ2-3; d_gene: TRBD2; len: 15; CDR3aa: CASSPAGGPIDTQYF; CDR3nt: TGTGCCAGCAGCCCAGCGGGAGGGCCAATAGATACGCAGTATTTT
v_gene: TRBV2; abundance: NA; j_gene: TRBJ2-5; d_gene: TRBD2; len: 18; CDR3aa: CARSLRIGTSGGRTTQYF; CDR3nt: TGTGCCCGCAGTTTAAGGATTGGGACTAGCGGGGGGAGGACGACCCAGTACTTC
v_gene: TRBV4-1; abundance: NA; j_gene: TRBJ2-3; d_gene: TRBD2; len: 17; CDR3aa: CASSQEPLAGGTDTQYF; CDR3nt: TGCGCCAGCAGCCAAGAACCCCTAGCGGGGGGCACAGATACGCAGTATTTT
v_gene: TRBV7-7; abundance: many; j_gene: TRBJ2-2; d_gene: TRBD1; len: 15; CDR3aa: CASRPGTGDTGELFF; CDR3nt: TGTGCCAGCAGACCCGGGACAGGGGACACCGGGGAGCTGTTTTTT
v_gene: TRBV7-9; abundance: many; j_gene: TRBJ1-2; d_gene: NA; len: 14; CDR3aa: CASSFGNSDYGYTF; CDR3nt: TGTGCCAGCAGCTTTGGGAACTCGGACTATGGCTACACCTTC
v_gene: TRBV7-2; abundance: NA; j_gene: TRBJ1-5; d_gene: NA; len: 15; CDR3aa: CASSRSAGSNQPQHF; CDR3nt: TGTGCCAGCAGCAGATCCGCCGGTAGCAATCAGCCCCAGCATTTT
v_gene: TRBV10-3; abundance: few; j_gene: TRBJ2-1; d_gene: NA; len: 13; CDR3aa: CAIAEAMKNEQFF; CDR3nt: TGTGCCATCGCGGAAGCGATGAAGAACGAGCAGTTCTTC
v_gene: TRBV7-6; abundance: many; j_gene: TRBJ2-7; d_gene: TRBD1; len: 14; CDR3aa: CASSLGGTGYEQYF; CDR3nt: TGTGCCAGCAGCTTAGGTGGGACAGGCTACGAGCAGTACTTC
v_gene: TRBV5-6; abundance: NA; j_gene: TRBJ1-1; d_gene: NA; len: 14; CDR3aa: CASSRRGLNTEAFF; CDR3nt: TGTGCCAGCAGCCGGAGGGGACTGAACACTGAAGCTTTCTTT
v_gene: TRBV20-1; abundance: few; j_gene: TRBJ2-7; d_gene: NA; len: 16; CDR3aa: CSARPPSAGTTYEQYF; CDR3nt: TGCAGTGCTAGACCACCCTCCGCGGGAACTACCTACGAGCAGTACTTC
v_gene: TRBV25-1; abundance: many; j_gene: TRBJ2-3; d_gene: TRBD2; len: 17; CDR3aa: CASTPVAGVVGTDTQYF; CDR3nt: TGTGCCAGCACTCCGGTGGCGGGAGTGGTGGGCACAGATACGCAGTATTTT
v_gene: TRBV12-3/TRBV12-4; abundance: many; j_gene: TRBJ1-5; d_gene: NA; len: 16; CDR3aa: CASSLGGFRGNQPQHF; CDR3nt: TGTGCCAGCAGTTTAGGTGGGTTTAGGGGCAATCAGCCCCAGCATTTT
v_gene: TRBV4-1; abundance: NA; j_gene: TRBJ2-1; d_gene: NA; len: 14; CDR3aa: CASSQEPSGAEQFF; CDR3nt: TGCGCCAGCAGCCAAGAACCATCAGGGGCTGAGCAGTTCTTC
v_gene: TRBV27; abundance: many; j_gene: TRBJ2-3; d_gene: TRBD2; len: 19; CDR3aa: CASSLRLSRLAGGTDTQYF; CDR3nt: TGTGCCAGCAGTTTAAGGTTGTCTCGGTTAGCGGGGGGCACAGATACGCAGTATTTT
v_gene: TRBV12-3/TRBV12-4; abundance: many; j_gene: TRBJ2-3; d_gene: TRBD1; len: 16; CDR3aa: CASSPWTGTPTDTQYF; CDR3nt: TGTGCCAGCAGTCCCTGGACAGGGACGCCCACAGATACGCAGTATTTT